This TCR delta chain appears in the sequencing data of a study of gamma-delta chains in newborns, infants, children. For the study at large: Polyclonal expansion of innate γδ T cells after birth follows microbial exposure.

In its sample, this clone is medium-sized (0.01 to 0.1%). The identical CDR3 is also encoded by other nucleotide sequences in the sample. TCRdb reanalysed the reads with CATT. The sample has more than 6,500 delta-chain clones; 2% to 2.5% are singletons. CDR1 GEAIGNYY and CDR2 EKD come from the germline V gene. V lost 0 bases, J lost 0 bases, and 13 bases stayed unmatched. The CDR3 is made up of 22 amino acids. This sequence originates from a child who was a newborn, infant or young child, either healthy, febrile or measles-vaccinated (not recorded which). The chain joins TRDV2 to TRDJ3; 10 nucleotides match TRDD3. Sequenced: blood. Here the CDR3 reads CACDTGRRTGGFSSWDTRQMFF. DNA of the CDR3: TGTGCCTGTGACACCGGGCGGCGTACTGGGGGATTTAGCTCCTGGGACACCCGACAGATGTTTTTC.